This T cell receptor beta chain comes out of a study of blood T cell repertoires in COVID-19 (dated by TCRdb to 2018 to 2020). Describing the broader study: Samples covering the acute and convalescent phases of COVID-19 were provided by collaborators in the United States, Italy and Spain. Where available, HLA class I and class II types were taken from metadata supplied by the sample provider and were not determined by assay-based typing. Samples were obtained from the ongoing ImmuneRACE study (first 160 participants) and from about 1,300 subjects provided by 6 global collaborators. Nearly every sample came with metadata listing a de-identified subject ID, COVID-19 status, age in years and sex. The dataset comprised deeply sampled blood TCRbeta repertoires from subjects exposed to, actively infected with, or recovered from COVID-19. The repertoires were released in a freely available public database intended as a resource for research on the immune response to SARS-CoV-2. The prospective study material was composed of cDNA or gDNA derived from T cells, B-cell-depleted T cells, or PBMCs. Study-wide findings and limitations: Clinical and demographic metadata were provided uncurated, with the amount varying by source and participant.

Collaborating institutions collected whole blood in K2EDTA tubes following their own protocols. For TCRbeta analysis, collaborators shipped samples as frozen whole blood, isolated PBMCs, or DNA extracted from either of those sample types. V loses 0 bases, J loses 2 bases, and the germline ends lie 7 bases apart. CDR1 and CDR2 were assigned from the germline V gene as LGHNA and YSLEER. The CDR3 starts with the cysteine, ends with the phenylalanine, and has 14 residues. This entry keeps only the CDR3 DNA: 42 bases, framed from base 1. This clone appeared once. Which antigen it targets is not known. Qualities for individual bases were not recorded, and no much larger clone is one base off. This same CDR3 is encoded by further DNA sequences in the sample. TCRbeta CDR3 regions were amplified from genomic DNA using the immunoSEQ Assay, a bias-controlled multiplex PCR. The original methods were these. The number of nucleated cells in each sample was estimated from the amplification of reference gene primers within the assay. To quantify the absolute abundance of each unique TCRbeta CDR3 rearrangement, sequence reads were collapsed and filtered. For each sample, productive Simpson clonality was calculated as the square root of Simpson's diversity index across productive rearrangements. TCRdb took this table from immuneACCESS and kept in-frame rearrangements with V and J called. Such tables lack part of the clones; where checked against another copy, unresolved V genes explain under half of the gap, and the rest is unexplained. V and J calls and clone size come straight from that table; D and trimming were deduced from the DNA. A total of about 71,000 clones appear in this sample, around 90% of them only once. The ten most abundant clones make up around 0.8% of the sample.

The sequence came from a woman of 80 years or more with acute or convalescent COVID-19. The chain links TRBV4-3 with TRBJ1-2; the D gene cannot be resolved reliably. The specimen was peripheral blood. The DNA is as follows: TGCGCCAGCAGCCAAGAGCGGGGAAACTATGGCTACACCTTC. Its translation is CASSQERGNYGYTF.